Listed here are 30 T cell receptor beta chains from one sample, sequenced in a study of OX40 agonist ivuxolimab in advanced cancers. Measured with immunoSEQ multiplex PCR; TCRdb has only the in-frame clones, and not every one. The table lists tens of thousands of clones, approximately 91% of them singletons, with around 28% in the top ten. Material: CD4+ or CD8+ T cells sorted from blood, obtained in a trial of the OX40 agonist ivuxolimab. The origin of the receptors is an adult with an advanced solid tumor such as melanoma, head and neck, liver or kidney cancer.

This chain joins TRBV6-5 and TRBJ1-1; unclear D gene. This CDR3 contains 14 residues. V was pared by 4 bases and J by 1 base, with 10 bases between. Germline V gives CDR1 MNHEY, CDR2 SVGAGI. CDR3 residues: CASSLYPGNTEAFF. The CDR3 coding sequence is TGTGCCAGCAGTTTATACCCCGGGAACACTGAAGCTTTCTTT.

V gene TRBV2 combines with J gene TRBJ2-7, with D tentatively TRBD2 (6 bases). The CDR3 is made up of 15 amino acids. The V end lost 1 base, the J end lost 1 base, and 11 bases lay between the germline ends. Germline V CDR1 and CDR2: SNHLY, FYNNEI. The CDR3, as DNA: TGTGCCAGCAGTGAAGGGGCTAGCGCTTCCTACGAGCAGTACTTC. It specifies CASSEGASASYEQYF.

The CDR3 bases are TGTGCCAGCAGCCCAGAGAGCCTAGCGGCCTACAATGAGCAGTTCTTC. Amino acids: CASSPESLAAYNEQFF. This sequence joins TRBV13 and TRBJ2-1, with 7 bases fitting TRBD2. J was trimmed by 2 bases and V by 5 bases; bases with no gene match: 9. Germline-derived CDR1 and CDR2 are PRHDT and FYEKMQ (reference sequence). The CDR3 spans 16 residues.

This clone was recorded only once. The V call is TRBV13, the J call TRBJ2-6; TRBD2 aligns across 9 bases. Germline V gene lookup returns CDR1 PRHDT and CDR2 FYEKMQ (reference sequence). With V trimmed by 1 base and J by 2 bases, 3 bases remained unmatched. The CDR3 is 17 amino acids. CDR3: CASSLVAGDPGANVLTF. In DNA form, the CDR3 reads TGTGCCAGCAGCTTAGTAGCGGGAGACCCTGGGGCCAACGTCCTGACTTTC.

The rearrangement uses TRBV25-1 and TRBJ2-7; TRBD1 agrees at 7 bases. Germline V lookup: CDR1 MGHDK, CDR2 SYGVNS. V was pared by 6 bases and J by 1 base, with 6 bases of the junction left unmatched. The CDR3 sequence is 14 residues long. The CDR3 is CASRRTGVSYEQYF. Written as DNA, the CDR3 is TGTGCCAGCAGGCGAACAGGGGTTTCCTACGAGCAGTACTTC.

The chain has TRBV30 and TRBJ1-4; D is unclear. The germline V gene encodes CDR1 GTSNPN and CDR2 SVGIG (reference sequence). CDR3 length: 14 amino acids. Trimming cost V 0 bases and J 3 bases, with 8 bases left between them. In DNA, the CDR3 is TGTGCCTGGAGTGTACGGCGGGCTAATGAAAAACTGTTTTTT. This gives the protein CAWSVRRANEKLFF.

The V gene is TRBV30, the J gene TRBJ1-2; 7 nucleotides line up with TRBD1. V dropped 4 bases and J dropped 4; count of bases not matched to a gene: 6. This CDR3 comprises 13 residues. Germline V gives CDR1 GTSNPN, CDR2 SVGIG (reference sequence). CDR3 nucleotide sequence: TGTGCCTGGATCAAAGGGGGCTTCTATGGCTACACCTTC. Protein product: CAWIKGGFYGYTF. The whole variable domain, filled in from reference TRBV30 and TRBJ1-2, reads SQTIHQWPATLVQPVGSPLSLECTVEGTSNPNLYWYRQAAGRGLQLLFYSVGIGQISSEVPQNLSASRPQDRQFILSSKKLLLSDSGFYLCAWIKGGFYGYTFGSGTRLTVV.

The rearrangement uses TRBV6-1 and TRBJ2-7, with no clear D. This CDR3 contains 14 residues. Germline loops: CDR1 MNHNS, CDR2 SASEGT. Trimming stripped 3 bases from V and 4 bases from J, with 13 bases between. CDR3 nucleotides: TGTGCCAGCAGTGATCCTACCCCACTTTACGAGCAGTACTTC. This sequence encodes CASSDPTPLYEQYF.

This chain connects TRBV30 to TRBJ1-3; TRBD1 matches at 8 bases. In germline, CDR1 is GTSNPN, CDR2 SVGIG (reference sequence). Trimming at V came to 5 bases and at J to 0 bases, leaving 3 bases not matched to a gene. This CDR3 is 14 amino acids long. CDR3 in DNA: TGTGCCTGGGGGACAGGAGCCTCTGGAAACACCATATATTTT. It yields the protein CAWGTGASGNTIYF.

V gene TRBV27 combines with J gene TRBJ1-5; perhaps TRBD1 as D (5 bases). Trimming removed 1 base from V and 1 base from J, with 8 bases in between. CDR1 and CDR2 (germline): MNHEY, SMNVEV (reference sequence). The CDR3 contains 15 residues. DNA of the CDR3: TGTGCCAGCAGTTTATTGGGGGGGAGCAATCAGCCCCAGCATTTT. Translating gives CASSLLGGSNQPQHF.

The chain links TRBV11-2 to TRBJ1-1; tentatively, D is TRBD1 (6 bases). There are 15 residues in the CDR3. Germline loops: CDR1 SGHAT, CDR2 FQNNGV. The V gene lost 5 bases and the J gene lost 0 bases, with 13 bases spanning the gap. CDR3 region: CASSPQTGMNTEAFF. Written as DNA, the CDR3 is TGTGCCAGCAGCCCGCAGACAGGAATGAACACTGAAGCTTTCTTT.

The rearrangement links TRBV4-1 to TRBJ2-2; a weak D match, TRBD2 (5 bases). Germline assignment: CDR1 MGHRA and CDR2 YSYEKL. With 3 bases removed from V and 3 bases from J, the gap between germline ends came to 11 bases. The CDR3 is made up of 15 amino acids. CDR3 region: CASSQDPGYTGELFF. The CDR3 DNA reads TGCGCCAGCAGCCAGGATCCGGGGTACACCGGGGAGCTGTTTTTT.

The chain joins TRBV7-9 to TRBJ2-6, with a weak D call TRBD1 (6 bases). The CDR3 sequence is 16 residues long. Germline lookup yields CDR1 SEHNR and CDR2 FQNEAQ (reference sequence). Trimming left V 1 base short and J 2 bases short, with 9 bases between. The CDR3 loop is CASSLDSGAGANVLTF. The DNA for the CDR3 is TGTGCCAGCAGCTTAGATTCAGGGGCTGGGGCCAACGTCCTGACTTTC.

The genes are TRBV30 and TRBJ2-1, with no clear D. The CDR3 is 10 amino acids. Germline values: CDR1 GTSNPN, CDR2 SVGIG (reference sequence). The V end lost 4 bases, the J end lost 7 bases, and 5 bases lay between the germline ends. The CDR3, as DNA: TGTGCCTGGATCGGTAATGAGCAGTTCTTC. Translation: CAWIGNEQFF.

This clone was counted a single time. The chain has TRBV9 and TRBJ2-3; D gene unclear. Trimming pared 0 bases from V and 2 bases from J, leaving 10 bases between. The germline gives CDR1 SGDLS, CDR2 YYNGEE. This CDR3 has 15 amino acids. The CDR3 nucleotides read TGTGCCAGCAGCGTAGGGATGGCCAACACAGATACGCAGTATTTT. This codes for CASSVGMANTDTQYF.

V and J are TRBV11-2 and TRBJ2-3, with D maybe TRBD1 (5 bases). This CDR3 region has 16 residues. The V gene lost 2 bases and the J gene lost 1 base, with 13 bases spanning the gap. Germline V lookup: CDR1 SGHAT, CDR2 FQNNGV. This CDR3 is CASSLIGPTGTDTQYF. CDR3 sequence (DNA): TGTGCCAGCAGCTTAATCGGTCCGACAGGCACAGATACGCAGTATTTT.

The V gene is TRBV9, the J gene TRBJ2-3; the D is unclear. The CDR3 is 13 residues long. Trimming removed 0 bases at V and 4 bases at J, with 6 bases between. CDR1 and CDR2 from the germline V gene are SGDLS and YYNGEE. DNA of the CDR3: TGTGCCAGCAGCGTAGTTGGTCCAGATACGCAGTATTTT. It codes for CASSVVGPDTQYF.

This clone showed up just once. The rearrangement uses TRBV5-1 and TRBJ1-2; maybe TRBD1 (6 bases). CDR1 and CDR2 (germline): SGHRS, YFSETQ. This CDR3 has 13 amino acids. The germline V and J ends were trimmed by 2 bases and 2 bases, with 7 bases remaining between them. The CDR3 sequence: CASSFRGNYGYTF. CDR3 DNA: TGCGCCAGCAGCTTCAGGGGAAACTATGGCTACACCTTC.

The genes are TRBV4-1 and TRBJ2-7, with 7 bases matching TRBD2. V shed 8 bases, J shed 6 bases, and the junction held 4 bases outside the gene matches. This CDR3 has 11 amino acids. From germline, CDR1 is MGHRA and CDR2 YSYEKL. The CDR3 DNA sequence: TGCGCCAGCGAGTGGGGGGGCGAGCAGTACTTC. Amino acids: CASEWGGEQYF.

The chain recombines TRBV29-1 with TRBJ2-1, with D perhaps matching TRBD1 (6 bases). The CDR3 is 15 residues long. The germline V and J ends were trimmed by 2 bases and 2 bases, with 13 bases remaining between them. Germline assignment: CDR1 SQVTM and CDR2 ANQGSEA. The CDR3: CSVESRDTPYNEQFF. The CDR3 region has the DNA TGCAGCGTTGAATCCCGGGACACCCCCTACAATGAGCAGTTCTTC.

This chain joins TRBV20-1 and TRBJ2-7; no clear D. From germline, CDR1 is DFQATT and CDR2 SNEGSKA (reference sequence). The CDR3 totals 11 residues. Trimming took 3 bases from V and 5 from J, leaving 8 bases between them. The CDR3 nucleotides read TGCAGTGCTAGGGGCCCTCACGAGCAGTACTTC. Amino acids: CSARGPHEQYF.

The chain employs TRBV6-1 and TRBJ2-1; D possibly corresponds to TRBD2 (6 bases). V was trimmed by 2 bases and J by 0 bases, leaving 8 bases between them. CDR1 MNHNS and CDR2 SASEGT come from the germline V gene. The CDR3 loop spans 15 amino acids. CDR3 sequence: CASSEKAGSYNEQFF. The CDR3 DNA follows: TGTGCCAGCAGTGAAAAAGCGGGCTCCTACAATGAGCAGTTCTTC.

The gene calls are TRBV28 and TRBJ2-2; 10 bases match TRBD1. The V gene end was trimmed by 6 bases and the J gene end by 4 bases; junction bases not matched to a gene: 5. This CDR3 is 15 amino acids long. Germline-derived CDR1 and CDR2 are MDHEN and SYDVKM. CDR3: CASSWTGGFTGELFF. For the CDR3, the DNA is TGTGCCAGCAGCTGGACAGGGGGTTTCACCGGGGAGCTGTTTTTT.

The V gene is TRBV6-5, the J gene TRBJ2-7; D unclear. Trimming cost V 0 bases and J 4 bases, with 7 bases left between them. The germline V gene has CDR1 MNHEY and CDR2 SVGAGI. The CDR3 is 13 residues long. The CDR3 bases are TGTGCCAGCAGTTACTCGATGGGGTACGAGCAGTACTTC. The encoded protein is CASSYSMGYEQYF.

This rearrangement joins TRBV4-1 to TRBJ2-1; D gene unclear. The V end was cut by 0 bases, the J end by 4 bases, with 10 bases between. The CDR3 spans 15 residues. From germline, CDR1 is MGHRA and CDR2 YSYEKL. The CDR3 protein is CASSQDSPSYNEQFF. The DNA of the CDR3 is TGCGCCAGCAGCCAAGATAGTCCTTCTTACAATGAGCAGTTCTTC.

The V call is TRBV5-6, the J call TRBJ1-6; 7 bases agree with TRBD1. The V gene's germline CDR1 is SGHDT and CDR2 YYEEEE. Losses at the gene ends were 3 bases for V and 14 bases for J; bases not matched to a gene: 11. The CDR3 is made up of 14 amino acids. CDR3 protein: CASSSQGLKLSLHF. For the CDR3, the DNA is TGTGCCAGCAGCTCACAGGGGCTCAAGTTATCCCTCCACTTT.

The chain is built from TRBV6-1 and TRBJ2-1, with D hard to call. Germline assignment: CDR1 MNHNS and CDR2 SASEGT. Trimming removed 10 bases from V and 9 bases from J, with 22 bases in between. The CDR3 runs to 14 residues. The CDR3 DNA follows: TGTGCCACCCAAAGAAACCACCAGTTTCCTGAGCAGTTCTTC. This translates into CATQRNHQFPEQFF.

The genes are TRBV6-1 and TRBJ2-7, with TRBD2 as a possible D gene (5 bases). The CDR3 length is 15 residues. Germline assignment: CDR1 MNHNS and CDR2 SASEGT. V gave up 1 base and J gave up 4 bases, with 14 bases separating them. The DNA for the CDR3 is TGTGCCAGCAGTGAAGGTCCTAGCAAAGCTTACGAGCAGTACTTC. Its translation: CASSEGPSKAYEQYF.

The chain is built from TRBV13 and TRBJ1-1; D unclear. The CDR3 consists of 12 residues. Germline values: CDR1 PRHDT, CDR2 FYEKMQ (reference sequence). The V end lost 1 base, the J end lost 8 bases, and 8 bases lay between the germline ends. The CDR3 DNA sequence: TGTGCCAGCAGCTTAGCACGGACCGAAGCTTTCTTT. It specifies CASSLARTEAFF.

The chain couples TRBV6-6 to TRBJ1-1; no definite D call. This CDR3 has 13 amino acids. The germline V gene encodes CDR1 MNHNY and CDR2 SVGAGI (reference sequence). V was pared by 7 bases and J by 2 bases, with 11 bases between. This CDR3 reads CASIITDNTEAFF. The CDR3 DNA reads TGTGCCAGCATCATAACAGATAACACTGAAGCTTTCTTT.